A single sample is the source of the 31 T cell receptor beta chains below, sequenced in a study of cytomegalovirus exposure and HLA in healthy donors. This PCR relied on a set of 60 Vbeta primers and 13 Jbeta primers. This table comes from immunoSEQ multiplex PCR, and its TCRdb copy is limited to in-frame clones, with some not included. The sample lists around 180,000 clones; roughly 78% were seen once. The sample was PBMCs. These receptors were obtained from a woman aged 40-49 years in good health and CMV-seronegative.

The rearrangement uses TRBV7-2 and TRBJ1-4; D is perhaps TRBD1 (5 bases). Trimming took off 3 bases at V and 2 bases at J, with 10 bases between the two ends. The CDR3 contains 15 residues. The germline V gene has CDR1 SGHTA and CDR2 FQGNSA. This CDR3 reads CASSFSGGTNEKLFF. The CDR3, as DNA: TGTGCCAGCAGCTTCAGTGGGGGGACTAATGAAAAACTGTTTTTT. The full variable domain, its missing parts supplied by reference TRBV7-2 and TRBJ1-4, is GAGVSQSPSNKVTEKGKDVELRCDPISGHTALYWYRQSLGQGLEFLIYFQGNSAPDKSGLPSDRFSAERTGGSVSTLTIQRTQQEDSAVYLCASSFSGGTNEKLFFGSGTQLSVL.

The chain has TRBV11-2 and TRBJ2-1; no clear D gene. The CDR3 runs 12 residues. Germline V gene data show CDR1 as SGHAT and CDR2 as FQNNGV. V shed 5 bases and J shed 8 bases, with 10 bases lying between them. The CDR3 nucleotides read TGTGCCAGCAGCCCACCGAGCTATGAGCAGTTCTTC. This encodes CASSPPSYEQFF.

V and J are TRBV5-4 and TRBJ2-6; D is possibly TRBD2 (5 bases). CDR1 is SGHNT, CDR2 YYREEE, per germline (reference sequence). The CDR3 contains 18 residues. V was cut by 4 bases and J by 0 bases, with 17 bases left in between. CDR3 nucleotide sequence: TGTGCCAGCAGCCCGTCAGCTTTCCGGGACTCTGGGGCCAACGTCCTGACTTTC. Its protein is CASSPSAFRDSGANVLTF.

J is TRBJ1-4 and V is TRBV7-9; TRBD1 might be the D (6 bases). The germline gives CDR1 SEHNR, CDR2 FQNEAQ (reference sequence). This CDR3 has 17 amino acids. Between the trimmed V and J ends, which lost 5 bases and 4 bases, there was a span of 20 bases. The DNA of the CDR3 is TGTGCCAGCAGCCCCCCTCTTAACAGGGCCCTTAATGAAAAACTGTTTTTT. The encoded protein is CASSPPLNRALNEKLFF. Together with reference TRBV7-9 and TRBJ1-4, the CDR3 gives the full variable domain: DTGVSQNPRHKITKRGQNVTFRCDPISEHNRLYWYRQTLGQGPEFLTYFQNEAQLEKSRLLSDRFSAERPKGSFSTLEIQRTEQGDSAMYLCASSPPLNRALNEKLFFGSGTQLSVL.

This clone showed up just once. The chain combines TRBV25-1 with TRBJ1-1, with TRBD1 identical over 8 bases. The CDR3 extends over 13 amino acids. From germline, CDR1 is MGHDK and CDR2 SYGVNS. V shed 6 bases and J 6 bases; nucleotides not matched to a gene: 6. CDR3 sequence: CASRAQGAAEAFF. CDR3 nucleotide sequence: TGTGCCAGCAGAGCGCAGGGGGCGGCTGAAGCTTTCTTT.

The chain's CDR3 is CASSRDRAGGYTF. In nucleotides, the CDR3 is TGCGCCAGCAGCCGGGACAGGGCGGGCGGCTACACCTTC. The J gene is TRBJ1-2, the V gene TRBV5-1; the match to TRBD1 covers 9 bases. The CDR3 spans 13 residues. Germline CDR1 is SGHRS and CDR2 is YFSETQ. Unmatched junction bases numbered 6, after V lost 4 bases and J lost 8 bases.

The V gene is TRBV7-2, the J gene TRBJ1-2, with 8 bases matching TRBD1. V lost 6 bases, J lost 3 bases, and 3 bases stayed unmatched. The germline gives CDR1 SGHTA, CDR2 FQGNSA. The CDR3 spans 13 residues. CDR3 region: CASRTGDDYGYTF. The DNA of the CDR3 is TGTGCCAGCAGGACAGGGGATGACTATGGCTACACCTTC.

The chain employs TRBV15 and TRBJ2-5; possibly TRBD2 for D (6 bases). The CDR3 length is 14 residues. V was cut by 4 bases and J by 4 bases, with 13 bases left in between. Germline CDR1 and CDR2: LNHNV and YYDKDF (reference sequence). CDR3 region: CATSKQHGGETQYF. CDR3 in DNA: TGTGCCACCAGCAAGCAGCACGGGGGAGAGACCCAGTACTTC.

This clone has just one count. The chain links TRBV11-2 to TRBJ1-6; tentative D call: TRBD1 (6 bases). CDR1 is SGHAT, CDR2 FQNNGV, per germline. The CDR3 is made up of 16 amino acids. Trimming shortened V by 1 base and J by 9 bases, and 16 bases separated the two germline ends. DNA of the CDR3: TGTGCCAGCAGCTTAGTAATACCGGGGGGGCGTTCACCCCTCCACTTT. It yields the protein CASSLVIPGGRSPLHF.

This chain uses TRBV5-1 with TRBJ2-6; no firm D call. V was cut by 1 base and J by 1 base, with 18 bases left in between. The CDR3 spans 19 residues. The V gene's germline CDR1 is SGHRS and CDR2 YFSETQ. CDR3 residues: CASSLNFGQTLSGANVLTF. The CDR3 DNA sequence: TGCGCCAGCAGCTTGAATTTTGGGCAGACATTATCTGGGGCCAACGTCCTGACTTTC.

The chain couples TRBV2 to TRBJ2-2; D is ambiguous. The CDR3 is made up of 13 amino acids. The germline CDR1 and CDR2 sequences are SNHLY and FYNNEI. The V and J ends lost 6 bases and 2 bases respectively, with 7 bases between them. The CDR3 nucleotides are TGTGCCAGCAGACAGATAAACACCGGGGAGCTGTTTTTT. Translating gives CASRQINTGELFF. Full variable domain (missing parts from reference TRBV2 and TRBJ2-2): EPEVTQTPSHQVTQMGQEVILRCVPISNHLYFYWYRQILGQKVEFLVSFYNNEISEKSEIFDDQFSVERPDGSNFTLKIRSTKLEDSAMYFCASRQINTGELFFGEGSRLTVL.

This chain joins TRBV2 and TRBJ2-7; TRBD1 might be the D (6 bases). Per germline, CDR1 SNHLY and CDR2 FYNNEI. Trimming shortened V by 2 bases and J by 3 bases, and 11 bases separated the two germline ends. CDR3 length: 14 amino acids. The CDR3 DNA reads as TGTGCCAGCAGTGAATTGGGACATAGCTACGAGCAGTACTTC. Its protein product is CASSELGHSYEQYF.

The chain joins TRBV14 to TRBJ2-1; TRBD1 aligns across 9 bases. The CDR3 is 15 residues long. The trim removed 5 bases at V and 4 bases at J, leaving 6 bases unmatched. CDR1 and CDR2 from the germline V gene are SGHDN and FVKESK. CDR3 in amino acids: CASSTGQGMYNEQFF. The CDR3 nucleotides are TGTGCCAGCAGCACGGGACAGGGAATGTACAATGAGCAGTTCTTC.

V gene TRBV7-8 combines with J gene TRBJ2-6, with 9 bases fitting TRBD1. The CDR3 spans 19 residues. The V gene's germline CDR1 is SGHVS and CDR2 FQNEAQ. The V segment lost 2 bases and the J segment 0 bases; nucleotides outside the gene matches: 8. CDR3 loop: CASSLPLGQGNSGANVLTF. CDR3 coding DNA: TGTGCCAGCAGCTTACCCCTAGGACAGGGGAACTCTGGGGCCAACGTCCTGACTTTC.

Only a few counts were recorded for this clone. This chain uses TRBV5-6 with TRBJ2-7, with D possibly matching TRBD1 (6 bases). Germline V CDR1 and CDR2: SGHDT, YYEEEE. The CDR3 runs 13 residues. Trimming cost V 2 bases and J 6 bases, with 12 bases left between them. This CDR3 reads CASSFTGFSEQYF. CDR3 nucleotides: TGTGCCAGCAGCTTTACAGGGTTCTCCGAGCAGTACTTC. Complete variable domain (other parts from reference TRBV5-6 and TRBJ2-7): DAGVTQSPTHLIKTRGQQVTLRCSPKSGHDTVSWYQQALGQGPQFIFQYYEEEERQRGNFPDRFSGHQFPNYSSELNVNALLLGDSALYLCASSFTGFSEQYFGPGTRLTVT.

The chain uses TRBV6-1 and TRBJ2-1, with 8 nucleotides matching TRBD2. The germline V gene encodes CDR1 MNHNS and CDR2 SASEGT. The CDR3 totals 15 residues. V was pared by 8 bases and J by 4 bases, with 10 bases of the junction left unmatched. Here the CDR3 reads CASVRYGRGYNEQFF. CDR3 in DNA: TGTGCCAGCGTCCGGTACGGGAGGGGGTACAATGAGCAGTTCTTC.

The V gene is TRBV5-1, the J gene TRBJ2-6, with D perhaps TRBD2 (5 bases). Germline CDR1 SGHRS, CDR2 YFSETQ. With 0 bases removed from V and 0 bases from J, the gap between germline ends came to 7 bases. CDR3 size: 16 residues. The CDR3 nucleotides are TGCGCCAGCAGCTTGGACGAGGGCTCTGGGGCCAACGTCCTGACTTTC. Protein: CASSLDEGSGANVLTF. The entire variable domain, with the rest obtained from reference TRBV5-1 and TRBJ2-6, is as follows: KAGVTQTPRYLIKTRGQQVTLSCSPISGHRSVSWYQQTPGQGLQFLFEYFSETQRNKGNFPGRFSGRQFSNSRSEMNVSTLELGDSALYLCASSLDEGSGANVLTFGAGSRLTVL.

The chain joins TRBV7-8 to TRBJ1-5; 7 nucleotides agree with TRBD1. Germline V lookup: CDR1 SGHVS, CDR2 FQNEAQ. CDR3 length: 14 residues. Trimming took 5 bases from V and 4 from J; bases not matched to a gene: 5. The CDR3 coding sequence is TGTGCCAGCAGCAACCGGGACAGAAATCAGCCCCAGCATTTT. Protein product: CASSNRDRNQPQHF.

Points on this clone: A junction end diverges from the germline sequence, so it may reflect a read error. The chain has TRBV5-6 and TRBJ1-4; D is perhaps TRBD1 (5 bases). Germline-derived CDR1 and CDR2 are SGHDT and YYEEEE. The CDR3 loop spans 13 amino acids. CDR3 loop: CASNLMQGEKLFF. Written as DNA, the CDR3 is TGTGCCAGCAACTTGATGCAGGGTGAAAAACTGTTTTTT.

CDR3 nucleotides: TGTGCCAGCAGCTTAGTAAGGGGCACCCACTCTGGAAACACCATATATTTT. This codes for CASSLVRGTHSGNTIYF. The chain couples TRBV7-6 to TRBJ1-3; possibly TRBD1 for D (5 bases). CDR1 is SGHVS, CDR2 FNYEAQ, per germline. The CDR3 totals 17 residues. V was pared by 1 base and J by 0 bases, with 13 bases between.

The CDR3 coding sequence is TGTGCCAGCAGTTACCCCTCAGGGGGAGAGACCCAGTACTTC. Residues: CASSYPSGGETQYF. The chain recombines TRBV6-5 with TRBJ2-5; 7 nucleotides match TRBD1. The J segment lost 4 bases and the V segment lost 2 bases, leaving 4 bases of the junction unmatched. The CDR3 extends over 14 amino acids. Germline-derived CDR1 and CDR2 are MNHEY and SVGAGI.

The V call is TRBV7-9, the J call TRBJ1-2; D not resolved. Germline CDR1 reads SEHNR; CDR2 reads FQNEAQ (reference sequence). The V and J ends lost 1 base and 1 base respectively, with 13 bases between them. The CDR3 runs to 16 residues. CDR3 in amino acids: CASSLVSGLSNYGYTF. The CDR3 bases are TGTGCCAGCAGCTTAGTAAGCGGTCTAAGTAACTATGGCTACACCTTC.

This clone occurred once. The chain has TRBV27 and TRBJ2-2, with 7 positions matching TRBD1. The germline gives CDR1 MNHEY, CDR2 SMNVEV (reference sequence). This CDR3 has 16 amino acids. Trimming at V came to 1 base and at J to 5 bases, leaving 7 bases not matched to a gene. The CDR3 coding sequence is TGTGCCAGCAGTTTATGGGTGGCAGGGGGTACCGGGGAGCTGTTTTTT. This sequence encodes CASSLWVAGGTGELFF.

This sequence joins TRBV10-3 and TRBJ1-5; tentatively, D is TRBD1 (6 bases). The ends were cut back, 6 bases at V and 0 bases at J, with 9 bases in the middle. Germline assignment: CDR1 ENHRY and CDR2 SYGVKD. This CDR3 has 14 residues. CDR3 bases: TGTGCCATCAGAGGCAGGGGTAGCAATCAGCCCCAGCATTTT. It encodes CAIRGRGSNQPQHF.

This sequence joins TRBV6-1 and TRBJ2-7; 8 bases map to TRBD2. Germline CDR1 is MNHNS and CDR2 is SASEGT. Unmatched junction bases numbered 8, after V lost 6 bases and J lost 4 bases. CDR3 length equals 14 residues. DNA for the CDR3: TGTGCCAGCAGGGGAATGACGGGGGGGTACGAGCAGTACTTC. This codes for CASRGMTGGYEQYF.

This sequence joins TRBV2 and TRBJ2-7, with TRBD2 matching 15 bases. The CDR3 covers 17 residues. The junction had 6 bases not matched to a gene; V was cut back by 6 bases and J by 0 bases. The V gene's germline CDR1 is SNHLY and CDR2 FYNNEI. CDR3 protein: CASRTGTSGRLSYEQYF. CDR3 sequence (DNA): TGTGCCAGCAGGACCGGGACTAGCGGGAGGCTCTCCTACGAGCAGTACTTC. Drawing the rest from reference TRBV2 and TRBJ2-7, the complete variable domain is EPEVTQTPSHQVTQMGQEVILRCVPISNHLYFYWYRQILGQKVEFLVSFYNNEISEKSEIFDDQFSVERPDGSNFTLKIRSTKLEDSAMYFCASRTGTSGRLSYEQYFGPGTRLTVT.

This clone was observed a handful of times. This rearrangement joins TRBV13 to TRBJ2-2; the D gene is possibly TRBD2 (5 bases). V was pared by 5 bases and J by 1 base, with 8 bases between. The CDR3 consists of 14 residues. Germline V gene lookup returns CDR1 PRHDT and CDR2 FYEKMQ (reference sequence). CDR3: CASSPGLNTGELFF. CDR3 sequence (DNA): TGTGCCAGCAGCCCCGGACTGAACACCGGGGAGCTGTTTTTT.

This chain links TRBV29-1 with TRBJ2-1; D is perhaps TRBD1 (5 bases). V was pared by 6 bases and J by 4 bases, with 10 bases between. The CDR3 sequence is 12 residues long. Germline V CDR1 and CDR2: SQVTM, ANQGSEA. DNA for the CDR3: TGCAGCGTCAACCCAGGGTACAATGAGCAGTTCTTC. Translating it yields CSVNPGYNEQFF.

V usage is TRBV5-6 and J usage is TRBJ2-1; D uncertain. The V gene's germline CDR1 is SGHDT and CDR2 YYEEEE. Trimming stripped 0 bases from V and 6 bases from J, with 7 bases between. CDR3 size: 13 residues. The CDR3: CASSLGASNEQFF. Here the CDR3 DNA reads TGTGCCAGCAGCTTGGGGGCCTCCAATGAGCAGTTCTTC.

This chain links TRBV9 with TRBJ2-7; 12 bases map to TRBD1. The junction had 9 bases not matched to a gene; V was cut back by 0 bases and J by 2 bases. The germline gives CDR1 SGDLS, CDR2 YYNGEE. This CDR3 is built from 18 residues. The CDR3 region is CASSVAGSGTGGAYEQYF. As DNA, the CDR3 is TGTGCCAGCAGCGTAGCAGGTTCGGGGACAGGGGGCGCCTACGAGCAGTACTTC. The variable domain in full, completed from reference TRBV9 and TRBJ2-7, reads DSGVTQTPKHLITATGQRVTLRCSPRSGDLSVYWYQQSLDQGLQFLIQYYNGEERAKGNILERFSAQQFPDLHSELNLSSLELGDSALYFCASSVAGSGTGGAYEQYFGPGTRLTVT.

The chain combines TRBV11-3 with TRBJ1-1; maybe TRBD1 (6 bases). The CDR3 runs to 15 residues. The germline V and J ends were trimmed by 4 bases and 4 bases, with 16 bases remaining between them. CDR1 is SGHNT, CDR2 YENEEA, per germline. In DNA, the CDR3 is TGTGCCAGCAGCTCAACAGGGAGTAGGGCCACTGAAGCTTTCTTT. This translates into CASSSTGSRATEAFF.